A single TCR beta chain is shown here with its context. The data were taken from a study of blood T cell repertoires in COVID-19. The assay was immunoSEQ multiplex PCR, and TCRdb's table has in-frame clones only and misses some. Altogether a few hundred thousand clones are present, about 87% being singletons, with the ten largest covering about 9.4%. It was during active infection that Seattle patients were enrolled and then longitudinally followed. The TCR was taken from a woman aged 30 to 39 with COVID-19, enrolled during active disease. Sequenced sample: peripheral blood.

The CDR3, as DNA: TGCAGCGTTGAAGACCGGAGAAATGAGCAGTTCTTC. Its protein product is CSVEDRRNEQFF. The chain links TRBV29-1 to TRBJ2-1; unclear D gene. The V and J ends lost 0 bases and 7 bases respectively, with 7 bases between them. From germline, CDR1 is SQVTM and CDR2 ANQGSEA. CDR3 length: 12 amino acids.